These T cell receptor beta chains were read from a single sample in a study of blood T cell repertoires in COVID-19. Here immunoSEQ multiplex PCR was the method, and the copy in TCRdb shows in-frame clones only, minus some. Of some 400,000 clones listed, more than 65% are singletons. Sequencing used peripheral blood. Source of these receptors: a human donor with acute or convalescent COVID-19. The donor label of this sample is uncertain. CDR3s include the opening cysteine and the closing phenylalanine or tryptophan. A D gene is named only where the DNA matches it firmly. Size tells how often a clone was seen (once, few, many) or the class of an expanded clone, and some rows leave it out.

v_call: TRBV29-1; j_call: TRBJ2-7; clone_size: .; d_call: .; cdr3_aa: CSVESGLGYEQYF; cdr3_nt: TGCAGCGTTGAAAGCGGGCTAGGGTACGAGCAGTACTTC
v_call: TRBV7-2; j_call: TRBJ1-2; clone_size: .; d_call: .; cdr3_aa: CASSFRQNYGYTF; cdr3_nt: TGTGCCAGCAGCTTTAGACAGAACTATGGCTACACCTTC
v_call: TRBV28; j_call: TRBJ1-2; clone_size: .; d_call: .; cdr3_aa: CASKGLVGYGYTF; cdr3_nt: TGTGCCAGCAAGGGACTGGTGGGCTATGGCTACACCTTC
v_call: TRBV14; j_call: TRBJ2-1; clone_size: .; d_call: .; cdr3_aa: CASSQDPPGKQFF; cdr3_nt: TGTGCCAGCAGCCAAGATCCGCCGGGGAAGCAGTTCTTC
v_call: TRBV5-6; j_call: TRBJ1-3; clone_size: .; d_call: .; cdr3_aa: CASSYRDTFYF; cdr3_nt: TGTGCCAGCAGTTACCGGGACACGTTTTATTTT
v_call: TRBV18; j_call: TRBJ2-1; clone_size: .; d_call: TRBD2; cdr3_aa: CASSLRLAGGGSYNEQFF; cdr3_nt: TGTGCCAGCTCACTTCGACTAGCGGGAGGGGGGTCCTACAATGAGCAGTTCTTC
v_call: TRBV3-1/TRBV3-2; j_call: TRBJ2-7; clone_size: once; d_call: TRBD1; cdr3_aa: CASRDDRGHEQYF; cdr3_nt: TGTGCCAGCAGGGATGACAGGGGACACGAGCAGTACTTC
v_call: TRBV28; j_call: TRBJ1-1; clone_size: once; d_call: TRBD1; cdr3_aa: CASSPSGTGMGTEAFF; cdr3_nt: TGTGCCAGCAGTCCCTCCGGGACAGGGATGGGCACTGAAGCTTTCTTT
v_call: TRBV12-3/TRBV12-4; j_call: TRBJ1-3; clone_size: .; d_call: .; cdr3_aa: CASSRTAGNTIYF; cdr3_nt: TGTGCCAGCAGCCGGACAGCCGGAAACACCATATATTTT
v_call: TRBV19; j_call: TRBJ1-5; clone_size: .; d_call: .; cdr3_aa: CASSLAGPNQPQHF; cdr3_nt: TGTGCCAGTAGTTTAGCAGGGCCAAATCAGCCCCAGCATTTT
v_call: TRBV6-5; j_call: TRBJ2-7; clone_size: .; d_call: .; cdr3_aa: CASSLGQTPVLEQYF; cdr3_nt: TGTGCCAGCAGTTTAGGACAGACGCCGGTCTTAGAGCAGTACTTC
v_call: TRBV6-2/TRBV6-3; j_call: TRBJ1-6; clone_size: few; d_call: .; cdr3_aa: CASTPRRRNLYNSPLHF; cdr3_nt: TGTGCCAGCACCCCGAGGAGGCGGAATTTATATAATTCACCCCTCCACTTT
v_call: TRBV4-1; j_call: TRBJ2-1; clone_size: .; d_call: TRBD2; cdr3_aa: CASSQEVAGQDEQFF; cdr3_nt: TGCGCCAGCAGCCAAGAAGTAGCGGGCCAGGATGAGCAGTTCTTC
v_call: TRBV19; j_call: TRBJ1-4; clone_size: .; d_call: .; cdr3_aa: CASSVMRSAGNEKLFF; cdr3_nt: TGTGCCAGTAGTGTTATGAGGTCAGCCGGGAATGAAAAACTGTTTTTT
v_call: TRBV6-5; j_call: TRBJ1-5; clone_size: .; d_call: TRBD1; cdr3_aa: CASSHDRGGNQPQHF; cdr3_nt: TGTGCCAGCAGTCACGACAGGGGAGGTAATCAGCCCCAGCATTTT
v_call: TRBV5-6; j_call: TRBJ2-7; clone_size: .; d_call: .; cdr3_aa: CASSLGRGFHEQYF; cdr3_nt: TGTGCCAGCAGCTTGGGAAGGGGATTCCACGAGCAGTACTTC
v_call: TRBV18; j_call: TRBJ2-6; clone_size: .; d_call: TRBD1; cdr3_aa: CASSSGQGSGANVLTF; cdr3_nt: TGTGCCAGCTCATCAGGACAGGGTTCTGGGGCCAACGTCCTGACTTTC
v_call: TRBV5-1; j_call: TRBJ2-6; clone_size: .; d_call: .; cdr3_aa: CATAAREIGSGANVLTF; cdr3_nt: TGCGCCACCGCGGCACGGGAAATTGGCTCTGGGGCCAACGTCCTGACTTTC
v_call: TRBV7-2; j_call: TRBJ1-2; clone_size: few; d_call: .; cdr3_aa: CASSLDFGASPYYGYTF; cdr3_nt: TGTGCCAGCAGCTTAGATTTTGGGGCCAGTCCCTATTATGGCTACACCTTC
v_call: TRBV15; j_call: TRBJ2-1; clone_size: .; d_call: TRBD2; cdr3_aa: CATSRGLAGGYNEQFF; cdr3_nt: TGTGCCACCAGCAGAGGACTAGCGGGGGGTTACAATGAGCAGTTCTTC
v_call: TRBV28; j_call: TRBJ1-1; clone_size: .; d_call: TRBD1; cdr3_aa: CASGPTGPMNTEAFF; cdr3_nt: TGTGCCAGCGGGCCGACAGGGCCCATGAACACTGAAGCTTTCTTT
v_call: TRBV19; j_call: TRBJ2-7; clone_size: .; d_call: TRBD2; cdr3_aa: CASSIGASGAYEQYF; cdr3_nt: TGTGCCAGTAGTATAGGGGCTAGCGGGGCTTACGAGCAGTACTTC
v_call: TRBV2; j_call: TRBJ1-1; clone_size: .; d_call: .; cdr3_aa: CASSVEQGFGTEAFF; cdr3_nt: TGTGCCAGCAGTGTAGAGCAGGGGTTCGGCACTGAAGCTTTCTTT
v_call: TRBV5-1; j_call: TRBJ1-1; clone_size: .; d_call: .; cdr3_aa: CASSLSLMAGLEAFF; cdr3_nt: TGCGCCAGCAGCTTGAGTCTGATGGCGGGTCTTGAAGCTTTCTTT
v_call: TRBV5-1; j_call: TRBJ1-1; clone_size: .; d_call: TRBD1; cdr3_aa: CASSRLTGGGTEAFF; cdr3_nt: TGCGCCAGCAGCCGTTTGACAGGGGGCGGCACTGAAGCTTTCTTT
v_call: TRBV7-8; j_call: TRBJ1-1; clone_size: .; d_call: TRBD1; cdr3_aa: CASSMTPDRAEAFF; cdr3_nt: TGTGCCAGCAGCATGACACCTGACAGGGCTGAAGCTTTCTTT
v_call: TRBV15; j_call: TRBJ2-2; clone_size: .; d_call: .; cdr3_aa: CATSGRGNTGELFF; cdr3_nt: TGTGCCACCAGCGGCCGGGGTAACACCGGGGAGCTGTTTTTT
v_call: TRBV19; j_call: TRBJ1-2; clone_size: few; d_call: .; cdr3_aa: CASTLAGGGYTF; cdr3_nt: TGTGCCAGTACCCTAGCGGGTGGTGGCTACACCTTC
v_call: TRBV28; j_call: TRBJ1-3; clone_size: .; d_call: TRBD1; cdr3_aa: CASRGTAGNTIYF; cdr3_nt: TGTGCCAGCAGGGGGACAGCTGGAAACACCATATATTTT
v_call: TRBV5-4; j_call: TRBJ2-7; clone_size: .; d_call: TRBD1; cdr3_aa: CASSLTQTGYYEQYF; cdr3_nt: TGTGCCAGCAGCTTGACCCAGACAGGGTACTACGAGCAGTACTTC
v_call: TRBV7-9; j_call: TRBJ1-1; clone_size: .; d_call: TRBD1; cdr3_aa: CASSRGQGTEAFF; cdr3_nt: TGTGCCAGCAGCCGGGGACAGGGCACTGAAGCTTTCTTT
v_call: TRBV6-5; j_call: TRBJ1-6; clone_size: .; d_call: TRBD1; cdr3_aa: CASSRQGYNSPLHF; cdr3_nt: TGTGCCAGCAGTCGACAGGGCTATAATTCACCCCTCCACTTT
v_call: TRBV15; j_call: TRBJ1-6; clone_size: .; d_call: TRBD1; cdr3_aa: CATSGQGNDSPLHF; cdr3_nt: TGTGCCACCAGCGGACAGGGCAACGATTCACCCCTCCACTTT
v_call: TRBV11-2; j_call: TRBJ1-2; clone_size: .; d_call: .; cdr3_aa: CASSFRTGGYTF; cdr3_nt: TGTGCCAGCAGCTTTCGAACGGGGGGCTACACCTTC
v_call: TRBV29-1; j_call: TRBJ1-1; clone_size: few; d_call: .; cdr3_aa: CSVAAAGVGTEAFF; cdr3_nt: TGCAGCGTCGCCGCAGCGGGGGTTGGGACTGAAGCTTTCTTT
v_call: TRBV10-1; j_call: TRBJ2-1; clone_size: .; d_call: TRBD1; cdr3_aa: CASSDSGTGAGEQFF; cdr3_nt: TGCGCCAGCAGCGATTCCGGGACAGGGGCGGGAGAGCAGTTCTTC
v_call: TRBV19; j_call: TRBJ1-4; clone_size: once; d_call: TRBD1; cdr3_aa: CASSPGQEKLFF; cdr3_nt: TGTGCCAGTAGCCCGGGACAGGAAAAACTGTTTTTT
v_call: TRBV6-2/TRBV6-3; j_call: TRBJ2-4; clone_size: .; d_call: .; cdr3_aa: CASGLDWTIPIQYF; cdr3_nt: TGTGCCAGCGGCCTTGATTGGACAATTCCCATTCAGTACTTC
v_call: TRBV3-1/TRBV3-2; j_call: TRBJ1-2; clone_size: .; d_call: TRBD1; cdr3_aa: CASSQGDRGHYGYTF; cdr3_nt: TGTGCCAGCAGCCAAGGGGACAGGGGGCATTATGGCTACACCTTC
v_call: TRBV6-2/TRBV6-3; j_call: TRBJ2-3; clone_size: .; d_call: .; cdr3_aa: CASSDRDYTDTQYF; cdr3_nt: TGTGCCAGCAGTGACCGGGATTACACAGATACGCAGTATTTT
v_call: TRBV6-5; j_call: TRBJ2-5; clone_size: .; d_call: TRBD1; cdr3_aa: CASSSRQGRETQYF; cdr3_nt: TGTGCCAGCAGTTCTCGACAGGGTAGAGAGACCCAGTACTTC
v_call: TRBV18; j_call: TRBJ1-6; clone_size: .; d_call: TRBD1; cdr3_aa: CASSPQGDSPLHF; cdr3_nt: TGTGCCAGCTCCCCTCAGGGGGATTCACCCCTCCACTTT
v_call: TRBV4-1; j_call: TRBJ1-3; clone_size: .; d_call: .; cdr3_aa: CASSQVTAPGNTIYF; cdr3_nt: TGCGCCAGCAGCCAAGTAACAGCCCCTGGAAACACCATATATTTT
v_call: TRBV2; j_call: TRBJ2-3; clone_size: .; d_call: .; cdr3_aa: CASVTQSSTDTQYF; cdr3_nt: TGTGCCAGCGTGACACAATCAAGCACAGATACGCAGTATTTT
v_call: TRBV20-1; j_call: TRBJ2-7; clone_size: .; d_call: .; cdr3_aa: CSARDLYEQYF; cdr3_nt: TGCAGTGCTAGAGATCTTTACGAGCAGTACTTC
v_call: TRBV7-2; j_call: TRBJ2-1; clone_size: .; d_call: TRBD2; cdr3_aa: CASSLVGLAGGNEQFF; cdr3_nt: TGTGCCAGCAGCTTAGTCGGACTAGCGGGAGGTAATGAGCAGTTCTTC
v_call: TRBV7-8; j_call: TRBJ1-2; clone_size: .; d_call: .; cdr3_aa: CASSLQSNYGYTF; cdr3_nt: TGTGCCAGCAGCTTACAGTCCAACTATGGCTACACCTTC
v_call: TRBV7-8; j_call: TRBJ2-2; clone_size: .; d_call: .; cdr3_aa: CASSLGTQNTGELFF; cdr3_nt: TGTGCCAGCAGCTTAGGGACTCAGAACACCGGGGAGCTGTTTTTT
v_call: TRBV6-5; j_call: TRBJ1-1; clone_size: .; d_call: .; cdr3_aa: CASSYSAGFNTEAFF; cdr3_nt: TGTGCCAGCAGTTACTCGGCGGGTTTTAACACTGAAGCTTTCTTT
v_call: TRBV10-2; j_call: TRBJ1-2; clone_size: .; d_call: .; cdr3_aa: CAIEHVINYGYTF; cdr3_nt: TGCGCCATCGAACACGTTATTAACTATGGCTACACCTTC
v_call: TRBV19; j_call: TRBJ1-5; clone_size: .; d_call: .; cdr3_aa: CASSTGRGQPQHF; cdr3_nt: TGTGCCAGTAGTACAGGACGGGGGCAGCCCCAGCATTTT
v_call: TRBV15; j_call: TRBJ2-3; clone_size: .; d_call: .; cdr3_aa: CATSRKGANTDTQYF; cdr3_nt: TGTGCCACCAGCAGGAAAGGGGCAAACACAGATACGCAGTATTTT
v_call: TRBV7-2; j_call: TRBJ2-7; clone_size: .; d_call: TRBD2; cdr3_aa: CASSPGGAGDYEQYF; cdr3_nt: TGTGCCAGCAGCCCAGGCGGTGCGGGAGACTACGAGCAGTACTTC
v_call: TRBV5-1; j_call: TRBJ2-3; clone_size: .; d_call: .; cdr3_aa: CASRVDRGTDTQYF; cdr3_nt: TGCGCCAGCAGAGTGGACAGAGGCACAGATACGCAGTATTTT
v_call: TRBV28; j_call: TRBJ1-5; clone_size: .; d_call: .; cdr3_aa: CAGGIMEPQHF; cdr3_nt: TGTGCCGGGGGCATCATGGAGCCCCAGCATTTT
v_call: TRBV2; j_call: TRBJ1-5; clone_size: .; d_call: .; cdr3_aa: CASSPTAQDQPQHF; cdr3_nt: TGTGCCAGCAGCCCGACAGCGCAGGATCAGCCCCAGCATTTT